The 10 T cell receptor beta chains below were found in one sample sequenced in a study of T cells in narcolepsy. Sequencing was performed with immunoSEQ multiplex PCR; in TCRdb, only in-frame clones are kept and a portion is missing. The top ten clones hold roughly 2% of a sample with some 35,000 clones, approximately 77% of them seen once. Input material: memory (CD45RA-) CD4+ T cells from blood. These receptor sequences come from a human donor in good health.

V gene TRBV2 combines with J gene TRBJ2-5, with 8 bases matching TRBD2. This CDR3 region has 13 residues. V trimming: 6 bases; J trimming: 5 bases; junction bases outside the gene matches: 5. The V gene's germline CDR1 is SNHLY and CDR2 FYNNEI. The CDR3 spells CASSPSGGETQYF. CDR3 sequence (DNA): TGTGCCAGCAGCCCCTCGGGGGGGGAGACCCAGTACTTC.

V gene TRBV9 combines with J gene TRBJ1-2, with D perhaps TRBD1 (5 bases). V gave up 4 bases and J gave up 0 bases, with 10 bases separating them. CDR3 length: 14 amino acids. Germline CDR1 and CDR2: SGDLS and YYNGEE. The CDR3 loop reads CASSLGTPNYGYTF. CDR3 DNA sequence: TGTGCCAGCAGCCTAGGGACGCCTAACTATGGCTACACCTTC.

J is TRBJ1-2 and V is TRBV5-5, with no clear D. V shed 5 bases and J shed 5 bases, with 16 bases lying between them. The germline V gene has CDR1 SGHKS and CDR2 YYEKEE (reference sequence). This CDR3 spans 14 amino acids. CDR3 sequence (DNA): TGTGCCAGCAGTCGCGGGCCCGGGGAATATGGCTACACCTTC. Translation gives CASSRGPGEYGYTF.

The chain couples TRBV18 to TRBJ2-2, with D perhaps TRBD1 or TRBD2 (6 bases each). In germline, CDR1 is KGHSH, CDR2 LQKENI. V lost 2 bases and J 4 bases, leaving 14 bases between the germline ends. The CDR3 extends over 16 amino acids. The CDR3 region is CASSPSTGGGTGELFF. The CDR3 nucleotides read TGTGCCAGCTCACCATCAACAGGAGGGGGCACCGGGGAGCTGTTTTTT.

V gene TRBV30 combines with J gene TRBJ1-1; D gene uncertain. The CDR3 totals 13 residues. V dropped 3 bases and J dropped 2 bases, with 10 bases sitting between them. Per germline, CDR1 GTSNPN and CDR2 SVGIG (reference sequence). The chain's CDR3 is CAWRSLPNTEAFF. Here the CDR3 DNA reads TGTGCCTGGAGATCCCTTCCCAACACTGAAGCTTTCTTT.

The CDR3 sequence: CASSEIGAAGELFF. The CDR3 DNA reads TGTGCCAGCAGTGAAATTGGGGCTGCCGGGGAGCTGTTTTTT. The V call is TRBV6-1, the J call TRBJ2-2, with D maybe TRBD1 (5 bases). CDR3 length equals 14 residues. The V gene's germline CDR1 is MNHNS and CDR2 SASEGT. The ends were cut back, 2 bases at V and 6 bases at J, with 10 bases in the middle.

Here the CDR3 DNA reads TGCGCCAGCAGCTTGGGGCCACGGGCCTCTGGAAACACCATATATTTT. Translated, it gives CASSLGPRASGNTIYF. The V gene is TRBV5-1, the J gene TRBJ1-3; no firm D call. The germline CDR1 and CDR2 sequences are SGHRS and YFSETQ. This CDR3 contains 16 residues. The V end was cut by 0 bases, the J end by 0 bases, with 10 bases between.

The rearrangement joins TRBV6-1 to TRBJ2-6; D remains ambiguous. In germline, CDR1 is MNHNS, CDR2 SASEGT. V dropped 7 bases and J dropped 0 bases, with 10 bases sitting between them. The CDR3 runs 15 residues. Here the CDR3 reads CASIGVISGANVLTF. CDR3 coding DNA: TGTGCCAGCATTGGGGTAATCTCTGGGGCCAACGTCCTGACTTTC.

This sequence joins TRBV13 and TRBJ1-3; the match to TRBD1 covers 8 bases. After removal of 5 bases from V and 9 bases from J, the junction contained 9 bases not matched to a gene. The CDR3 is 14 amino acids. CDR1 PRHDT and CDR2 FYEKMQ come from the germline V gene (reference sequence). The CDR3, as DNA: TGTGCCAGCAGCCAAGGACAGGGCCGAGCCACCATATATTTT. Amino acid sequence: CASSQGQGRATIYF. The full variable domain, completed using reference TRBV13 and TRBJ1-3, is AAGVIQSPRHLIKEKRETATLKCYPIPRHDTVYWYQQGPGQDPQFLISFYEKMQSDKGSIPDRFSAQQFSDYHSELNMSSLELGDSALYFCASSQGQGRATIYFGEGSWLTVV.

Written as DNA, the CDR3 is TGCGCCAGCAGCACAGAGAGAAACACCGGGGAGCTGTTTTTT. Translated, it gives CASSTERNTGELFF. The chain couples TRBV10-2 to TRBJ2-2, with D unclear. Germline V gene data show CDR1 as WSHSY and CDR2 as SAAADI. The length of the CDR3 is 14 residues. V lost 6 bases and J 2 bases, leaving 10 bases between the germline ends.